What follows are 22 T cell receptor beta chains derived from one specimen sequenced in a study of blood T cell repertoires in COVID-19. Generated by immunoSEQ multiplex PCR, the TCRdb table keeps only in-frame clones and is missing some. The table has 200,000 to 300,000 clones, around nine tenths seen once. Material for sequencing was peripheral blood. The receptors shown here come from a woman aged 60-75 years with COVID-19, enrolled during active disease.

V and J are TRBV4-2 and TRBJ2-5; TRBD2 aligns across 8 bases. J gave up 7 bases and V 4 bases, and 14 bases lay outside the gene matches. Per the germline V gene, CDR1 is LGHNA and CDR2 is YNFKEQ. This CDR3 has 16 amino acids. The CDR3 reads CASSPTGRGGSVTQYF. CDR3 DNA sequence: TGTGCCAGCAGCCCGACCGGGAGGGGTGGGTCGGTGACCCAGTACTTC.

This clone was seen once. This sequence joins TRBV29-1 and TRBJ2-7; 9 bases fit TRBD2. The CDR3 loop spans 12 amino acids. V was clipped by 4 bases and J by 7 bases; unmatched bases: 5. Germline V lookup: CDR1 SQVTM, CDR2 ANQGSEA. The CDR3 DNA reads as TGCAGCGTTGTAGCGGGAGAACGGGAGCAGTACTTC. This codes for CSVVAGEREQYF.

The gene calls are TRBV4-1 and TRBJ2-1, with TRBD2 as a possible D gene (6 bases). V was pared by 1 base and J by 11 bases, with 9 bases between. The CDR3 extends over 12 amino acids. The germline CDR1 and CDR2 sequences are MGHRA and YSYEKL. In DNA form, the CDR3 reads TGCGCCAGCAGCCAAGTTCGGGGGAAGCAGTTCTTC. Its translation: CASSQVRGKQFF.

The genes are TRBV6-5 and TRBJ1-2, with 8 bases that match TRBD1. V shed 5 bases, J shed 6 bases, and the junction held 8 bases outside the gene matches. The CDR3 contains 14 residues. Germline values: CDR1 MNHEY, CDR2 SVGAGI. The CDR3 region is CASSRRTGRHGYTF. The CDR3 DNA is TGTGCCAGCAGTCGCCGGACAGGGCGGCATGGCTACACCTTC.

V and J are TRBV5-1 and TRBJ2-2; 16 bases are shared with TRBD2. The germline V gene has CDR1 SGHRS and CDR2 YFSETQ. The CDR3 spans 17 residues. The V and J ends lost 6 bases and 6 bases, in that order; junction bases with no gene match: 8. This chain's CDR3 is CASNPGLAGGPPGELFF. The CDR3 coding sequence is TGCGCCAGCAACCCGGGACTAGCGGGAGGGCCGCCCGGGGAGCTGTTTTTT.

This clone has just a few counts. The rearrangement links TRBV19 to TRBJ2-6; a weak D match, TRBD2 (6 bases). CDR1 is LNHDA, CDR2 SQIVND, per germline (reference sequence). Trimming shortened V by 3 bases and J by 1 base, and 7 bases separated the two germline ends. The CDR3 sequence is 15 residues long. The CDR3 region is CASSMEGSGANVLTF. The DNA for the CDR3 is TGTGCCAGTAGTATGGAGGGGTCTGGGGCCAACGTCCTGACTTTC.

This clone was detected only once. The chain links TRBV7-2 to TRBJ2-2; the match to TRBD2 covers 8 bases. Trimming took 0 bases from V and 3 from J; bases not matched to a gene: 3. In germline, CDR1 is SGHTA, CDR2 FQGNSA. CDR3 length equals 16 residues. CDR3 sequence reads: CASSLAGRGDTGELFF. The CDR3 DNA reads as TGTGCCAGCAGCTTAGCAGGGCGGGGGGACACCGGGGAGCTGTTTTTT.

The chain combines TRBV7-2 with TRBJ2-4; D remains unclear. V was pared by 5 bases and J by 2 bases, with 10 bases between. The CDR3 extends over 14 amino acids. Looked up from germline, CDR1 is SGHTA and CDR2 is FQGNSA. CDR3 residues: CASSPLYSKNIQYF. The CDR3 region has the DNA TGTGCCAGCAGCCCCCTTTATTCCAAAAACATTCAGTACTTC.

V gene TRBV15 combines with J gene TRBJ2-1; the match to TRBD2 covers 9 bases. The CDR3 loop spans 14 amino acids. Germline loops: CDR1 LNHNV, CDR2 YYDKDF (reference sequence). V lost 11 bases to trimming and J lost 10 bases; unmatched junction nucleotides: 15. CDR3 amino acids: CAAGPGTSPREQFF. CDR3 nucleotides: TGTGCCGCCGGTCCCGGGACTAGCCCTCGAGAGCAGTTCTTC.

This clone came up a few times. The chain recombines TRBV27 with TRBJ1-1; TRBD1 aligns across 10 bases. Germline V gene lookup returns CDR1 MNHEY and CDR2 SMNVEV (reference sequence). This CDR3 comprises 16 residues. Trimming removed 5 bases from V and 4 bases from J; junction bases left unmatched: 10. The CDR3 protein is CASSRRQGASVTEAFF. The DNA for the CDR3 is TGTGCCAGCAGTCGCCGACAGGGGGCATCGGTCACTGAAGCTTTCTTT.

The chain recombines TRBV6-4 with TRBJ2-4; no clear D gene. The germline gives CDR1 MRHNA, CDR2 SNTAGT. The CDR3 runs 13 residues. The germline V and J ends were trimmed by 4 bases and 9 bases, with 13 bases remaining between them. CDR3 in amino acids: CASSAEEYGIQYF. Written as DNA, the CDR3 is TGTGCCAGCAGTGCTGAGGAGTATGGCATTCAGTACTTC.

The chain is built from TRBV7-2 and TRBJ2-5; 8 bases match TRBD2. The CDR3 loop spans 16 amino acids. Germline V gene sequence: CDR1 SGHTA, CDR2 FQGNSA. The V segment lost 2 bases and the J segment 2 bases; nucleotides outside the gene matches: 7. The CDR3 nucleotides are TGTGCCAGCAGCTTATCCTCCGGGAGGGGGCAAGAGACCCAGTACTTC. It is translated as CASSLSSGRGQETQYF.

Note on this clone: The identical CDR3 is also encoded by other nucleotide sequences in the sample. The chain joins TRBV9 to TRBJ1-3, with D possibly being TRBD1 (5 bases). The CDR3 sequence is 14 residues long. Trimming took 0 bases from V and 4 from J, leaving 8 bases between them. The germline V gene has CDR1 SGDLS and CDR2 YYNGEE. DNA for the CDR3: TGTGCCAGCAGCGTAGGGGGGGACGGAAACACCATATATTTT. Encoded protein: CASSVGGDGNTIYF.

The CDR3 DNA sequence: TGTGCCAGCACCAGGGACAATGAGCAGTTCTTC. This codes for CASTRDNEQFF. The J gene is TRBJ2-1, the V gene TRBV6-5; TRBD1 is a possible D gene (5 bases). The germline V gene has CDR1 MNHEY and CDR2 SVGAGI. This CDR3 spans 11 amino acids. V was pared by 7 bases and J by 5 bases, with 6 bases between.

The genes are TRBV6-1 and TRBJ1-5; 8 bases agree with TRBD1. With 3 bases clipped from V and 3 bases from J, the junction kept 4 bases outside the gene matches. The CDR3 contains 15 residues. In germline, CDR1 is MNHNS, CDR2 SASEGT. The CDR3 DNA sequence: TGTGCCAGCAGTGAGACAGGGGTCAACAATCAGCCCCAGCATTTT. It translates to CASSETGVNNQPQHF.

The chain couples TRBV16 to TRBJ2-7; 11 nucleotides match TRBD2. V gave up 4 bases and J gave up 4 bases; unmatched junction bases: 3. Germline loops: CDR1 KGHSY, CDR2 FQNENV. The length of the CDR3 is 14 residues. In DNA form, the CDR3 reads TGTGCCAGCAGCCCTAGACTAGCGGGGTACGAGCAGTACTTC. It yields the protein CASSPRLAGYEQYF.

The V call is TRBV6-2 or TRBV6-3, the J call TRBJ2-6, with 7 bases fitting TRBD1. CDR3 length: 20 amino acids. The germline V gene encodes CDR1 MNHEY and CDR2 SVGEGT. With 2 bases clipped from V and 0 bases from J, the junction kept 13 bases outside the gene matches. CDR3 sequence (DNA): TGTGCCAGCAGTTACCCAGGCGCCGGGACAGTCTTCTCTGGGGCCAACGTCCTGACTTTC. Its translation: CASSYPGAGTVFSGANVLTF.

The chain has TRBV20-1 and TRBJ2-7; 7 bases match TRBD2. The trim removed 3 bases at V and 3 bases at J, leaving 8 bases unmatched. This CDR3 comprises 14 residues. Germline CDR1 and CDR2: DFQATT and SNEGSKA (reference sequence). The CDR3 protein is CSASPLAELYEQYF. CDR3 in DNA: TGCAGTGCTAGTCCGCTAGCGGAGCTCTACGAGCAGTACTTC.

The chain combines TRBV4-3 with TRBJ2-3; D possibly corresponds to TRBD2 (6 bases). V lost 2 bases to trimming and J lost 5 bases, with 20 bases between them. Germline V gives CDR1 LGHNA, CDR2 YSLEER. This CDR3 spans 17 amino acids. The DNA of the CDR3 is TGCGCCAGCAGCCAATCCCCGAGGGAGCGGAGGGGAGATACGCAGTATTTT. This translates into CASSQSPRERRGDTQYF.

The rearrangement uses TRBV19 and TRBJ2-7, with 14 bases that match TRBD2. The trim removed 8 bases at V and 7 bases at J, leaving 10 bases unmatched. Germline V gives CDR1 LNHDA, CDR2 SQIVND (reference sequence). This CDR3 region has 15 residues. CDR3: CASSLTSGRVGEQYF. The DNA for the CDR3 is TGTGCCAGTTCCCTGACTAGCGGGAGGGTTGGGGAGCAGTACTTC.

The rearrangement joins TRBV5-8 to TRBJ1-6, with TRBD1 matching over 7 bases. The ends lost 2 bases at V and 7 bases at J; junction bases unmatched: 3. There are 14 residues in the CDR3. The germline gives CDR1 SGHTS, CDR2 YDEGEE. CDR3 nucleotide sequence: TGTGCCAGCAGCTTATCCAGGGGGAATTCACCCCTCCACTTT. Its protein product is CASSLSRGNSPLHF. Full variable domain (remainder filled in from reference TRBV5-8 and TRBJ1-6): EAGVTQSPTHLIKTRGQQATLRCSPISGHTSVYWYQQALGLGLQFLLWYDEGEERNRGNFPPRFSGRQFPNYSSELNVNALELEDSALYLCASSLSRGNSPLHFGNGTRLTVT.

The genes are TRBV10-3 and TRBJ2-7; D is unclear. CDR1 is ENHRY and CDR2 is SYGVKD in the germline V gene. Between the trimmed V and J ends, which lost 5 bases and 1 base, there was a span of 3 bases. The CDR3 spans 11 residues. The CDR3 bases are TGTGCCATCAGTTCGTCCTACGAGCAGTACTTC. This translates into CAISSSYEQYF.